This T cell receptor beta chain was sequenced for a study of blood T cell repertoires in COVID-19. Study-wide context: Acute-phase and convalescent COVID-19 samples originated in the United States, Italy and Spain. In each case, the material was cDNA or gDNA derived from T cells, B-cell-depleted T cells, or PBMCs.

In the authors' methods: The assay estimated nucleated cells by amplifying reference gene primers. Libraries were prepared by immunoSEQ multiplex PCR; TCRdb keeps only in-frame clonotypes and omits some of them. The V and J calls and clone size come from that table; D and trimming were worked out from the DNA. Found here are tens of thousands of clones, 75% to 90% of them singletons; the top ten hold 1.3%. Losses at the gene ends were 5 bases for V and 8 bases for J; bases not matched to a gene: 4. Germline assignment: CDR1 SGHVS and CDR2 FQNEAQ. This CDR3 spans 13 amino acids. Sequencing used peripheral blood. The chain uses TRBV7-8 and TRBJ2-1, with 9 bases fitting TRBD1. The TCR originated in a man aged 60 to 69 with acute or convalescent COVID-19. The CDR3 region is CASSRTGVDEQFF. CDR3 sequence (DNA): TGTGCCAGCAGCCGGACAGGGGTCGATGAGCAGTTCTTC. Supplemented by reference TRBV7-8 and TRBJ2-1, the full variable domain reads GAGVSQSPRYKVAKRGQDVALRCDPISGHVSLFWYQQALGQGPEFLTYFQNEAQLDKSGLPSDRFFAERPEGSVSTLKIQRTQQEDSAVYLCASSRTGVDEQFFGPGTRLTVL.